Shown below are 14 T cell receptor beta chains from a single sample sequenced in a study of T-cell memory formation after mild COVID-19 (dated by TCRdb to the early 2020s). Libraries were constructed by 5' RACE. TCRdb shows the sequencer as Illumina NovaSeq 6000. TCRdb itself trimmed the public reads at Q25 with fastp, ran MiXCR and retained productive beta chains. Each entry merges the rows of one CDR3 protein and shows their most common DNA and genes. Present in this sample are 280,000 or so distinct CDR3 sequences, roughly 8.2% of which were seen just once. Of the sample, 20% to 25% falls within the top ten clones. Sequencing input: PBMCs or a T cell subset sorted from them (not recorded which). These receptors came from a young man who had mild COVID-19 (a few samples of this study predate the infection). The sample titles of this study are shuffled in the database, so cell type and time point are left out; the donor was told from shared clones.

Only a few counts were recorded for this clonotype. The V and J genes are TRBV5-1 and TRBJ2-3; no reliable D call. Trimming left V 4 bases short and J 2 bases short, with 14 bases between. The CDR3 sequence is 15 residues long. Germline CDR1 SGHRS, CDR2 YFSETQ. The CDR3 here is CASSTGRSATDTQYF. CDR3 nucleotide sequence: TGCGCCAGCAGCACGGGCCGTAGTGCCACAGATACGCAGTATTTT.

This clonotype has only a few counts. Written as DNA, the CDR3 is TGCAGTGCTAGCATGGTTGGTGTAACCTCGGGAAAACTGTTTTTT. Translating it yields CSASMVGVTSGKLFF. The chain carries TRBV20-1 and TRBJ1-4; no definite D call. This CDR3 comprises 15 residues. Germline CDR1 and CDR2: DFQATT and SNEGSKA (reference sequence). Trimming took off 3 bases at V and 10 bases at J, with 21 bases between the two ends.

This clonotype was found a few times. CDR3 region: CASSYRGTGLDEQFF. Here the CDR3 DNA reads TGTGCCAGCAGTTATAGGGGGACAGGGTTGGATGAGCAGTTCTTC. J is TRBJ2-1 and V is TRBV6-2 or TRBV6-3; 9 nucleotides align to TRBD1. The CDR3 has 15 residues. Looked up from germline, CDR1 is MNHEY and CDR2 is SVGEGT. The junction had 8 bases not matched to a gene; V was cut back by 3 bases and J by 8 bases.

V usage is TRBV7-9 and J usage is TRBJ2-1; D gene uncertain. In germline, CDR1 is SEHNR, CDR2 FQNEAQ (reference sequence). CDR3 length: 12 residues. V gave up 2 bases and J gave up 6 bases, with 5 bases separating them. The CDR3 DNA reads as TGTGCCAGCAGCTTACACAGCAATGAGCAGTTCTTC. This codes for CASSLHSNEQFF.

This chain uses TRBV24-1 with TRBJ2-1; 14 bases align to TRBD2. With 3 bases clipped from V and 8 bases from J, the junction kept 5 bases outside the gene matches. This CDR3 comprises 16 residues. Germline V gene sequence: CDR1 KGHDR, CDR2 SFDVKD. CDR3 region: CATSDGGLAGVDEQFF. DNA for the CDR3: TGTGCCACCAGTGATGGGGGACTAGCGGGGGTGGATGAGCAGTTCTTC.

This clonotype was counted only a few times. V gene TRBV4-1 combines with J gene TRBJ2-7, with a tentative D call TRBD2 (6 bases). Germline assignment: CDR1 MGHRA and CDR2 YSYEKL. This CDR3 region has 17 residues. The V end was cut by 1 base, the J end by 0 bases, with 16 bases between. The CDR3 bases are TGCGCCAGCAGCCAAGTAACCGGGACTTGGGTCTCCTACGAGCAGTACTTC. This codes for CASSQVTGTWVSYEQYF.

In its sample, this clonotype was seen a few times. The chain carries TRBV5-1 and TRBJ2-2; TRBD1 agrees at 9 bases. V dropped 1 base and J dropped 13; count of bases not matched to a gene: 14. CDR1 and CDR2 (germline): SGHRS, YFSETQ. CDR3 length: 16 residues. CDR3 nucleotide sequence: TGCGCCAGCAGCTTGCGGGACAGGGCCTTCACCGGTGGGCTGTTTTTT. This gives the protein CASSLRDRAFTGGLFF. Filled out from reference TRBV5-1 and TRBJ2-2, the complete variable domain reads KAGVTQTPRYLIKTRGQQVTLSCSPISGHRSVSWYQQTPGQGLQFLFEYFSETQRNKGNFPGRFSGRQFSNSRSEMNVSTLELGDSALYLCASSLRDRAFTGGLFFGEGSRLTVL.

This chain links TRBV4-1 with TRBJ1-6; D remains unclear. The CDR3 extends over 16 amino acids. Germline CDR1 is MGHRA and CDR2 is YSYEKL. V was cut by 0 bases and J by 8 bases, with 14 bases left in between. CDR3 sequence reads: CASSQDTRSWDSPLHF. CDR3 coding DNA: TGCGCCAGCAGCCAAGATACCCGTTCGTGGGATTCACCCCTCCACTTT.

In its sample, this clonotype was seen many times. CDR3 sequence (DNA): TGTGCCACCAGCAGAGACCTGGGGTGGGACACTGAAGCTTTCTTT. Translation gives CATSRDLGWDTEAFF. The rearrangement joins TRBV15 to TRBJ1-1; D uncertain. Germline V lookup: CDR1 LNHNV, CDR2 YYDKDF (reference sequence). V was shortened by 0 bases and J by 3 bases, with 11 bases between the two germline ends. CDR3 size: 15 residues. The full variable domain, with the rest looked up from reference TRBV15 and TRBJ1-1, is DAMVIQNPRYQVTQFGKPVTLSCSQTLNHNVMYWYQQKSSQAPKLLFHYYDKDFNNEADTPDNFQSRRPNTSFCFLDIRSPGLGDTAMYLCATSRDLGWDTEAFFGQGTRLTVV.

This clonotype was seen only a few times. This chain joins TRBV10-3 and TRBJ2-3; TRBD1 might be the D (5 bases). Germline V lookup: CDR1 ENHRY, CDR2 SYGVKD. Trimming removed 7 bases from V and 3 bases from J, with 11 bases in between. This CDR3 is 13 amino acids long. Here the CDR3 DNA reads TGTGCCATCAACGCCCCAGGGACAGATACGCAGTATTTT. As protein: CAINAPGTDTQYF.

This clonotype was observed many times. The rearrangement joins TRBV5-1 to TRBJ2-6; 7 nucleotides agree with TRBD1. The length of the CDR3 is 17 residues. After removal of 0 bases from V and 2 bases from J, the junction contained 5 bases not matched to a gene. Per germline, CDR1 SGHRS and CDR2 YFSETQ. CDR3 loop: CASSLVGQGAGANVLTF. CDR3 DNA sequence: TGCGCCAGCAGCTTGGTTGGGCAGGGGGCTGGGGCCAACGTCCTGACTTTC. Full variable domain (outside the CDR3, taken from reference TRBV5-1 and TRBJ2-6): KAGVTQTPRYLIKTRGQQVTLSCSPISGHRSVSWYQQTPGQGLQFLFEYFSETQRNKGNFPGRFSGRQFSNSRSEMNVSTLELGDSALYLCASSLVGQGAGANVLTFGAGSRLTVL.

This chain joins TRBV7-8 and TRBJ2-2; TRBD2 agrees at 10 bases. Germline V gene lookup returns CDR1 SGHVS and CDR2 FQNEAQ. The CDR3 has 16 amino acids. Trimming removed 4 bases from V and 5 bases from J; junction bases left unmatched: 7. CDR3 sequence (DNA): TGTGCCAGCAGCTCCGGACTAGCGGACAGGACCGGGGAGCTGTTTTTT. Encoded protein: CASSSGLADRTGELFF.

This clonotype was observed many times. This sequence joins TRBV6-1 and TRBJ1-5; a weak D match, TRBD1 (6 bases). V lost 3 bases, J lost 6 bases, and 15 bases lay in between. This CDR3 contains 15 residues. From germline, CDR1 is MNHNS and CDR2 SASEGT. CDR3 loop: CASSEGQGDAQPQHF. CDR3 bases: TGTGCCAGCAGTGAGGGACAAGGGGACGCTCAGCCCCAGCATTTT.

The chain carries TRBV6-5 and TRBJ1-1; D is unclear. Germline V gene sequence: CDR1 MNHEY, CDR2 SVGAGI. V shed 3 bases and J shed 6 bases, with 14 bases lying between them. The CDR3 is 14 residues long. DNA for the CDR3: TGTGCCAGCAGTTATACCCCGCTGGCCCCTGAAGCTTTCTTT. Its translation: CASSYTPLAPEAFF.